This TCR beta chain came from a study of cytomegalovirus exposure and HLA in healthy donors. V was trimmed by 7 bases and J by 5 bases, leaving 15 bases between them. Germline V gene lookup returns CDR1 MNHNS and CDR2 SASEGT. This CDR3 spans 13 amino acids. Use of 60 Vbeta and 13 Jbeta primers characterized the PCR. Under the authors' procedure: In a later analysis, 10 million to 11 million of 75 million to 85 million unique beta chains occurred in at least two donors. This table comes from immunoSEQ multiplex PCR, and its TCRdb copy is limited to in-frame clones, with some not included. Clonal size and the V and J genes are those of that table, whereas D and trimming came from the DNA. The repertoire includes around 120,000 clones, about 83% of them detected once, and roughly 3.1% sits in the top ten.

This receptor was obtained from a man younger than 40 in good health and CMV-seronegative. The chain uses TRBV6-1 and TRBJ2-7; a possible D gene is TRBD1 (5 bases). The source material was PBMCs. The CDR3 spells CASITRGINEQYF. CDR3 bases: TGTGCCAGCATCACAAGGGGCATCAACGAGCAGTACTTC.